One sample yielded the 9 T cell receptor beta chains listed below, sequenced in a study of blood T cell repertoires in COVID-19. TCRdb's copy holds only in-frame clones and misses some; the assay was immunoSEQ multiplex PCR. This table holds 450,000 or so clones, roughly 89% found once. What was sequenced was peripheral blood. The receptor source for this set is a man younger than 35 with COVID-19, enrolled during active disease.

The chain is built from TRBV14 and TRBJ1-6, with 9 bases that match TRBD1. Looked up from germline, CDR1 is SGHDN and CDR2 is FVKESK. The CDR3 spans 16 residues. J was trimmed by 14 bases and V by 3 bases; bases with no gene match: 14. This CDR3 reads CASSHTPGQGSMALHF. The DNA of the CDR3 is TGTGCCAGCAGCCACACGCCGGGACAGGGTTCGATGGCCCTCCACTTT.

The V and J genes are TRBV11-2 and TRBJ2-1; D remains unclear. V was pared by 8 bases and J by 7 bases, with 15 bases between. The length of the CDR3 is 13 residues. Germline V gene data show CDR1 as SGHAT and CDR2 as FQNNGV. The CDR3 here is CASAQTFNNEQFF. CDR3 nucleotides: TGTGCCAGCGCACAGACCTTTAATAATGAGCAGTTCTTC.

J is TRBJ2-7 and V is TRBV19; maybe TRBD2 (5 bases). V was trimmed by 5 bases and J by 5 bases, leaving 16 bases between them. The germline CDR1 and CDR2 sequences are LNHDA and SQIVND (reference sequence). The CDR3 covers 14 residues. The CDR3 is CASSWWESRHEQYF. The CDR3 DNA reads TGTGCCAGTAGTTGGTGGGAGTCGCGCCACGAGCAGTACTTC.

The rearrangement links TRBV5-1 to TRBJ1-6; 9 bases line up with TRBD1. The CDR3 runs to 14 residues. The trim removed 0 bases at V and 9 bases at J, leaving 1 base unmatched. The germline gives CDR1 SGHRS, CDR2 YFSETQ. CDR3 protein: CASSLGQGGSPLHF. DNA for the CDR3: TGCGCCAGCAGCTTGGGACAGGGGGGTTCACCCCTCCACTTT.

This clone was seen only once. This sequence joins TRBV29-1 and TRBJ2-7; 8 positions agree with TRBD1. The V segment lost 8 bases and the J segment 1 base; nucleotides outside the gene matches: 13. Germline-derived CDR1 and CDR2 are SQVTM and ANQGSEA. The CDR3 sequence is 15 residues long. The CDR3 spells CSILGGTGPSYEQYF. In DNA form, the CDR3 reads TGCAGCATACTAGGGGGGACAGGTCCTTCCTACGAGCAGTACTTC.

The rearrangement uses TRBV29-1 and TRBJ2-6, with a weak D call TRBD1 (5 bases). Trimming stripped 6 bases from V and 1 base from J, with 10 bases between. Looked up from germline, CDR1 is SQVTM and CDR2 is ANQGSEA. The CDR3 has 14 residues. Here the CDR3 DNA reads TGCAGCGTCCAAAGGGGTTCTGGGGCCAACGTCCTGACTTTC. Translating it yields CSVQRGSGANVLTF.

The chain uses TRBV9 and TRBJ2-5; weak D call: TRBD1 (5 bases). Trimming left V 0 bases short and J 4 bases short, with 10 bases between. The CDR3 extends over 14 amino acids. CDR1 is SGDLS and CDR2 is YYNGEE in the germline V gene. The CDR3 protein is CASSVGTKGETQYF. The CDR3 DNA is TGTGCCAGCAGCGTAGGGACAAAAGGAGAGACCCAGTACTTC.

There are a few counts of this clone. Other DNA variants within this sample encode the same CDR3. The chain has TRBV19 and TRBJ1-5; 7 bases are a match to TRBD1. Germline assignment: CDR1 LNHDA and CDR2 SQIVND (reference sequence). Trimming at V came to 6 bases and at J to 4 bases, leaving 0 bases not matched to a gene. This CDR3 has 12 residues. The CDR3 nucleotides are TGTGCCAGTAGACAGGGGAATCAGCCCCAGCATTTT. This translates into CASRQGNQPQHF. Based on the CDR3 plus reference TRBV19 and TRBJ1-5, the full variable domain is DGGITQSPKYLFRKEGQNVTLSCEQNLNHDAMYWYRQDPGQGLRLIYYSQIVNDFQKGDIAEGYSVSREKKESFPLTVTSAQKNPTAFYLCASRQGNQPQHFGDGTRLSIL.

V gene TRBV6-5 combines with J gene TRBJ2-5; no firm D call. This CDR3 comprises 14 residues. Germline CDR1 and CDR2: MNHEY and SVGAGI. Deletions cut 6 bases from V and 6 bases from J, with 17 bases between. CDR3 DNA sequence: TGTGCCAGCAGGCCTTCAGAGCGAAGAAAGACCCAGTACTTC. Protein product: CASRPSERRKTQYF.